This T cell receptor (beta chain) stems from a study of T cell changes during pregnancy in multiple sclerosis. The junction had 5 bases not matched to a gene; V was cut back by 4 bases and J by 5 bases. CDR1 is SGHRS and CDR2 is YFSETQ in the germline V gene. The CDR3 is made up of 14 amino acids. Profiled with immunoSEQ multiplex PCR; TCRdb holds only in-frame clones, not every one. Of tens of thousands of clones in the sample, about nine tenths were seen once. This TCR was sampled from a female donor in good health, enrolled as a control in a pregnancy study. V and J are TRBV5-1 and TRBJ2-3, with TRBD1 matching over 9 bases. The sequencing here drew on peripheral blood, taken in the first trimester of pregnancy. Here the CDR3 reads CASSRDREKDTQYF. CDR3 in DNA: TGCGCCAGCAGCCGGGACAGGGAAAAAGATACGCAGTATTTT.